Shown below are 3 T cell receptor beta chains from a single sample sequenced in a study of a mutant IDH1 vaccine in newly diagnosed glioma. Antigen specificity for these receptors is unknown. Produced via immunoSEQ multiplex PCR; TCRdb's table is partial and in-frame only. The profile shows 40,000 to 65,000 clones, more than 70% of them singletons. Time point meaning: week 5, during vaccination. Doses comprised 300 ug of mutant IDH1 20-mer peptide each, plus topical imiquimod. The source was PBMCs, collected from a glioma patient whose treatment included an IDH1 peptide vaccine. These receptors were obtained from a woman in her thirties or forties with glioma.

The chain joins TRBV4-1 to TRBJ1-5; no clear D. Germline V lookup: CDR1 MGHRA, CDR2 YSYEKL. CDR3 length: 15 residues. The V end was cut by 1 base, the J end by 0 bases, with 7 bases between. For the CDR3, the DNA is TGCGCCAGCAGCCAAGCCGGGAATAGCAATCAGCCCCAGCATTTT. Its translation: CASSQAGNSNQPQHF.

J is TRBJ2-3 and V is TRBV10-3, with 9 bases fitting TRBD2. The germline V gene has CDR1 ENHRY and CDR2 SYGVKD. The length of the CDR3 is 15 residues. The V segment lost 6 bases and the J segment 2 bases; nucleotides outside the gene matches: 6. CDR3 loop: CAISPSGGPTDTQYF. CDR3 in DNA: TGTGCCATCAGCCCAAGCGGGGGGCCCACAGATACGCAGTATTTT.

The rearrangement links TRBV6-4 to TRBJ2-2, with D possibly matching TRBD2 (7 bases). The V end lost 3 bases, the J end lost 5 bases, and 19 bases lay between the germline ends. The CDR3 loop spans 17 amino acids. Germline V gives CDR1 MRHNA, CDR2 SNTAGT. The CDR3 coding sequence is TGTGCCAGCAGTGATCCTTGGGGCGGGGGCCAAACCGGGGAGCTGTTTTTT. Residues: CASSDPWGGGQTGELFF.